The 4 T cell receptor beta chains listed next were all sequenced from one sample in a study of blood T cells in healthy people across ages. A J-beta primer mix and a sample-barcoded 5' primer were used in a second PCR of about 7 to 12 cycles. Each CDR3 protein is one row after TCRdb ran MiXCR on the 5' RACE reads. Of some 640,000 distinct CDR3 sequences in the sample, roughly 31% were seen once. Sample: blood. The receptors stem from a woman of 80 years or more in good health.

Note on this clonotype: A read error may explain this, as a much larger clone is one base away. The CDR3 region has the DNA TGTGCCAGCAGTAAAGCTAACTATGGCTACACCTTC. This sequence encodes CASSKANYGYTF. The chain recombines TRBV12-3 or TRBV12-4 with TRBJ1-2; no definite D call. There are 12 residues in the CDR3. V lost 5 bases and J 0 bases, leaving 4 bases between the germline ends.

The chain links TRBV12-3 or TRBV12-4 to TRBJ1-5; possible D gene TRBD1, 5 bases. Trimming cost V 3 bases and J 6 bases, with 15 bases left between them. The CDR3 sequence is 15 residues long. CDR3 DNA sequence: TGTGCCAGCAGTTTTGCCGGGGGTAACAGTCAGCCCCAGCATTTT. Protein: CASSFAGGNSQPQHF.

As for this clonotype: Since a much larger clone is just one base distant, this may be a read error. V and J are TRBV20-1 and TRBJ2-5; the D gene is possibly TRBD1 (7 bases). With 3 bases removed from V and 7 bases from J, the gap between germline ends came to 21 bases. The CDR3 length is 15 residues. The V gene's germline CDR1 is DFQATT and CDR2 SNEGSKA (reference sequence). The CDR3 region is CSASPARGAGGTQYF. The CDR3 nucleotides are TGCAGTGCTAGCCCCGCGAGGGGGGCAGGGGGGACCCAGTACTTC.

As to this clonotype: Sequence at one end of the junction differs from germline and may be a read error. In nucleotides, the CDR3 is TGCGCCAGCAGCCAAGATGGGCACTTGGCCCAAGGGACCCAGTACTTC. It translates to CASSQDGHLAQGTQYF. J is TRBJ2-5 and V is TRBV4-1; D uncertain. The CDR3 has 16 amino acids. CDR1 and CDR2 from the germline V gene are MGHRA and YSYEKL.